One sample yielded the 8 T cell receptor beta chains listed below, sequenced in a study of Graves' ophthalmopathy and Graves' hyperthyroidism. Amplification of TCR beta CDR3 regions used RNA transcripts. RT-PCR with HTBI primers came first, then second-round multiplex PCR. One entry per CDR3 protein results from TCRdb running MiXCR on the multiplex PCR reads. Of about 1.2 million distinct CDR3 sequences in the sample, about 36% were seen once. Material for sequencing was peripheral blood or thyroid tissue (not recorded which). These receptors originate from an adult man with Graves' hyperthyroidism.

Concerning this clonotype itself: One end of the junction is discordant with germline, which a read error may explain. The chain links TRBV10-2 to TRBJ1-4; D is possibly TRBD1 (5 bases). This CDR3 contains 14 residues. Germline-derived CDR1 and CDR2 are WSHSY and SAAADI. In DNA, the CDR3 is TGTGCCAGCAGTGACGACAGTTATGATGAAAAACTGTTTTTT. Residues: CASSDDSYDEKLFF.

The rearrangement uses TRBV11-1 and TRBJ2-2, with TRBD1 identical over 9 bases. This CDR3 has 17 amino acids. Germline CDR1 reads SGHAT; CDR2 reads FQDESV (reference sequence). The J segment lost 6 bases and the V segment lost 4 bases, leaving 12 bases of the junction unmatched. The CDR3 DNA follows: TGTGCCAGCAGCTCAAGGGGAGGGACAGGGATCCCCGGGGAGCTGTTTTTT. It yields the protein CASSSRGGTGIPGELFF.

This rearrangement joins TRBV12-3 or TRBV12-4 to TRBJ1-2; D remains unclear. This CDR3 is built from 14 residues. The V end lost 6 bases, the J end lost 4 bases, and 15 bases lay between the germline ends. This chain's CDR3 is CASSKRVRSYGYTF. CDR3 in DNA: TGTGCCAGCAGCAAGCGGGTCCGGAGCTATGGCTACACCTTC.

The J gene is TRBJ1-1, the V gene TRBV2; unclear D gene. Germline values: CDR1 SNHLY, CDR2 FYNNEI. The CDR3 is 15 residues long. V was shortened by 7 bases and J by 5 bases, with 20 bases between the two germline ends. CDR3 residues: CASIVSAGERTEAFF. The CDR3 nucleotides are TGTGCCAGCATCGTGTCGGCGGGAGAGAGGACTGAAGCTTTCTTT.

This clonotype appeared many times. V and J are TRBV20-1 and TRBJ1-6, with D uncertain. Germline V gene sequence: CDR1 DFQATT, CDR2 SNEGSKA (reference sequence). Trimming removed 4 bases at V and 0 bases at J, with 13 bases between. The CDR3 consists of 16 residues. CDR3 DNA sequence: TGCAGTGCTACCATACTCGCAAGCTCCTATAATTCACCCCTCCACTTT. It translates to CSATILASSYNSPLHF.

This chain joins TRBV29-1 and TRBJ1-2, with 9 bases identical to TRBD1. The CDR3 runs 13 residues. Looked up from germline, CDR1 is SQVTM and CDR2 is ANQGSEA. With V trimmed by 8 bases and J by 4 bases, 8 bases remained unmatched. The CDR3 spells CSLGQGSFYGYTF. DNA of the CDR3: TGCAGCCTCGGACAGGGGTCCTTCTATGGCTACACCTTC.

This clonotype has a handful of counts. Written as DNA, the CDR3 is TGTGCCAGCAGCTTACCGACAGGGTTTCAAGAGACCCAGTACTTC. Translating gives CASSLPTGFQETQYF. The genes are TRBV5-6 and TRBJ2-5; TRBD1 aligns across 7 bases. Trimming cost V 2 bases and J 2 bases; bases outside gene matches: 6. Germline V CDR1 and CDR2: SGHDT, YYEEEE. This CDR3 is built from 15 residues.

In DNA, the CDR3 is TGCGCCAGCAGCCTGGTCGAGAATGAAAAACTGTTTTTT. It translates to CASSLVENEKLFF. The chain recombines TRBV4-3 with TRBJ1-4, with D hard to call. The germline CDR1 and CDR2 sequences are LGHNA and YSLEER. V was clipped by 4 bases and J by 5 bases, with 8 bases between them. This CDR3 has 13 amino acids.